Described below is a single T cell receptor beta chain sequence and its context. The target antigen is unknown. This record belongs to a study of beta chain features in type 1 diabetes. Study-wide results and limits: For patients, the naive, central memory and Treg TCRB repertoires appeared more alike than for healthy donors.

CDR1 is MDHEN, CDR2 SYDVKM, per germline. J was trimmed by 1 base and V by 1 base; bases with no gene match: 15. The CDR3 is 19 residues long. Sequenced material consisted of expressed TCRB transcripts (all of the isolated RNA was reverse transcribed). Using immunoSEQ multiplex PCR, the repertoire was profiled, and TCRdb retains in-frame clones only, with some absent. The sample lists around 320,000 clones, roughly 15% occurring once. The chain is built from TRBV28 and TRBJ1-1, with TRBD1 matching 7 bases. This clonotype was obtained from a man aged 25 to 45 in good health. The sample consisted of central memory CD4+ T cells from blood. The CDR3 nucleotides read TGTGCCAGCAGTTTATTTTGGGACCCGTGGACAGGCCCGAACACTGAAGCTTTCTTT. It is translated as CASSLFWDPWTGPNTEAFF.